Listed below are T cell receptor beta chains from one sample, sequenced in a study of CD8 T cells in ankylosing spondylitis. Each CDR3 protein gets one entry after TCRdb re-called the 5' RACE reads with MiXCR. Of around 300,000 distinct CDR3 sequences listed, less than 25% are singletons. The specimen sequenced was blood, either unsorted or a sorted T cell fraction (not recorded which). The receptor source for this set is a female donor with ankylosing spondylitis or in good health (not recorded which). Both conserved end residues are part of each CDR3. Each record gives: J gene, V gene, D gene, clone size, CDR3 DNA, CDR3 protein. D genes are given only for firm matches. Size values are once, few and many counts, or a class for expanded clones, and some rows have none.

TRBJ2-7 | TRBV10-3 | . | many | TGTGCCACCGGCAGTAACTACGAGCAGTACTTC | CATGSNYEQYF
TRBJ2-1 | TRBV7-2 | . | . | TGTGCCAGCAGCCCCCGGGGACTCCTAGGGAACAATGAGCAGTTCTTC | CASSPRGLLGNNEQFF
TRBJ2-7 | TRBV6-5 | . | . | TGTGCCAGCAGTTACCCCCGGGTTAGTGGCGAGCAGTACTTC | CASSYPRVSGEQYF
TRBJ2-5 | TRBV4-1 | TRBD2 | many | TGCGCCAGCAGCTGGGACTATACAGAGACCCAGTACTTC | CASSWDYTETQYF
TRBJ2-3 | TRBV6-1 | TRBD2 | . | TGTGCCAGCAGGGGAACGGGAGGGCCCACAGATACGCAGTATTTT | CASRGTGGPTDTQYF
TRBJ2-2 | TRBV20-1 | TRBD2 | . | TGCAGTGCCCATAGCGGGAGCGGTCCCGGGGAGCTGTTTTTT | CSAHSGSGPGELFF
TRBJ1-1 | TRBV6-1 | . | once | TGTGCCAGCAGCGACCGTCTCATGAACACTGAAGCTTTCTTT | CASSDRLMNTEAFF
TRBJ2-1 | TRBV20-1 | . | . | TGCAGTGCTAGCCCTGGGCAGGGCCAAAGGGATGAGCAGTTCTTC | CSASPGQGQRDEQFF
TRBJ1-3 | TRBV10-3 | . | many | TGTGCCATCAGTGAGCAGGGAAACACCATATATTTT | CAISEQGNTIYF
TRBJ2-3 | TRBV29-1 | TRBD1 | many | TGCAGCGGAAGGGACAGAAGCACAGATACGCAGTATTTT | CSGRDRSTDTQYF
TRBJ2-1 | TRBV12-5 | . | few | TGTGCTAGTGGTTTGGTACTATCCGGGCCAGCCAACAATGAGCAGTTCTTC | CASGLVLSGPANNEQFF
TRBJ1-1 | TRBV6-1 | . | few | TGTGCCAGCAGGCTGATGGAGGGAGGGATGAACACTGAAGCTTTCTTT | CASRLMEGGMNTEAFF
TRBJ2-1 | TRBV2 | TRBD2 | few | TGTGCCAGCAAGGCGGGAACTAGCGGGATGAATGAGCAGTTCTTC | CASKAGTSGMNEQFF
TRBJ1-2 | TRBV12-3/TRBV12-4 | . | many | TGTGCCAGCAGTTTTAAGGAAGACTACACCTTC | CASSFKEDYTF
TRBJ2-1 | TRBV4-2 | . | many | TGTGCCAGCAGCCAAGATTTAGCGGAGTACAATGAGCAGTTCTTC | CASSQDLAEYNEQFF
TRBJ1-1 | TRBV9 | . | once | TGTGCCAGCAGCGTAGGGGGAGGGTCTGAAGCTTTCTTT | CASSVGGGSEAFF
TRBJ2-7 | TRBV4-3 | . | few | TGCGCCAGCAGCTCCCGCGTCGGGGGAGACTACGAGCAGTACTTC | CASSSRVGGDYEQYF
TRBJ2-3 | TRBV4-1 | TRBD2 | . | TGCGCCAGCAGCCCACGGACTAGTACCCCCACAGATACGCAGTATTTT | CASSPRTSTPTDTQYF
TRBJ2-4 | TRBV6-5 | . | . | TGTGCCAGCAGTTACGGCGGGAAGGGGCTAGCCAAAAACATTCAGTACTTC | CASSYGGKGLAKNIQYF
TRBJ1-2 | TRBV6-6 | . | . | TGTGCCAGCGGGGCAGGTTATGGCTACACCTTC | CASGAGYGYTF
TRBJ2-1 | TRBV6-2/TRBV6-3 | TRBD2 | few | TGTGCCAGCAGCCTGAGCGTTGCGGGAGTAGGCTACAATGAGCAGTTCTTC | CASSLSVAGVGYNEQFF
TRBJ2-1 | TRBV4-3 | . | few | TGCGCCAGCAGCCAAGAACTGGTCGGGAGCATAAACAATGAGCAGTTCTTC | CASSQELVGSINNEQFF
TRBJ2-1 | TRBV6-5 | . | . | TGTGCCAGCAGTTACTCGGCTCCCGGGACTCCCCTATACAATGAGCAGTTCTTC | CASSYSAPGTPLYNEQFF
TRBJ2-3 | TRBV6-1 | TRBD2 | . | TGTGCCAGCAGTCGGGCTAGCGGGAGAATAGATACGCAGTATTTT | CASSRASGRIDTQYF
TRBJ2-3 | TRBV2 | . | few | TGTGCCAGCGACAAGGACACAGATACGCAGTATTTT | CASDKDTDTQYF
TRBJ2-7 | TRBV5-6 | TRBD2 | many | TGTGCCAGCAGCTCTTCGGCCCTAGCGGAGCCCTACGAGCAGTACTTC | CASSSSALAEPYEQYF
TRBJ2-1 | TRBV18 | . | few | TGTGCCAGCTCACCACGGCTTGTGGCCTACAATGAGCAGTTCTTC | CASSPRLVAYNEQFF
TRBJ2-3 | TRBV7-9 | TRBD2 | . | TGTGCCAGCAGCTTCGGACTAGCGGAGCTCACAGATACGCAGTATTTT | CASSFGLAELTDTQYF
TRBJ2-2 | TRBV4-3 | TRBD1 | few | TGCGCCAGCAGTTTATACGAGACAGGGTGGACCGGGGAGCTGTTTTTT | CASSLYETGWTGELFF
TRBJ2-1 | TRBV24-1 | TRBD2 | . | TGTGCCACCAGTGAATACCGTGGACTAGCGGGAGTCGGCAATGAGCAGTTCTTC | CATSEYRGLAGVGNEQFF
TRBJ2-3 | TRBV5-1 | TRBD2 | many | TGTGCCAGCAGCGCGGGGGGGCCAGATACGCAGTATTTT | CASSAGGPDTQYF
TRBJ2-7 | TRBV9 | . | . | TGTGCCAGCAGCGTAGGCGGGCTAGTGGGCGAGCAGTACTTC | CASSVGGLVGEQYF
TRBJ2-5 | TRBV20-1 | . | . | TGCAGTGCTAGACAAATCCAAGAGACCCAGTACTTC | CSARQIQETQYF
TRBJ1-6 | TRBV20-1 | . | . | TGCAGTGCTAGTGAAGGAGTTGGTTCACCCCTCCACTTT | CSASEGVGSPLHF
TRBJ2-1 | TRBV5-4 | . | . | TGTGCCAGCAGCTTAACTAGAGGGAATGAGCAGTTCTTC | CASSLTRGNEQFF
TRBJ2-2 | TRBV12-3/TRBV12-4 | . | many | TGTGCCAGCAGTACCGGGGAGCTGTTTTTT | CASSTGELFF
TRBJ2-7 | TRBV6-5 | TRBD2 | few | TGTGCCAGCAGTTACGCCGGACTAGCGGAGAGATACGAGCAGTACTTC | CASSYAGLAERYEQYF
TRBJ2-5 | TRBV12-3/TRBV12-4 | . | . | TGTGCCAGCAGTTTCGGGAGTCTGGGTGTGACCCAGTACTTC | CASSFGSLGVTQYF
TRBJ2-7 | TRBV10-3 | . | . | TGTGCCATCAGTTTTAGCCGGGACCAGCAGTACTTC | CAISFSRDQQYF
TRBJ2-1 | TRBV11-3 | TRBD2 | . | TGTGCCAGCAGCCCCGGGAGGGGTTGGACATACAATGAGCAGTTCTTC | CASSPGRGWTYNEQFF
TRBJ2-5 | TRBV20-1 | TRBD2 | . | TGCAGTGCTGGCCCGGGACTAGCGGGAGTAAGGGAGACCCAGTACTTC | CSAGPGLAGVRETQYF
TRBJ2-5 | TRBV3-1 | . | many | TGTGCCAGCAGCCAAGGTCCCCCCGGGGCAGAGACCCAGTACTTC | CASSQGPPGAETQYF
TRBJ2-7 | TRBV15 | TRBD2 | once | TGTGCCACCAGCAGAGAACCTAGCGGCTCCTACGAGCAGTACTTC | CATSREPSGSYEQYF
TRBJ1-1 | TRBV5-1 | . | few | TGCGCCAGCAGTGAGGACGTGAACACTGAAGCTTTCTTT | CASSEDVNTEAFF
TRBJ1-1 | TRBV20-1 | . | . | TGCAGTGCTAGGCCCGGGGGGGGCACTGAAGCTTTCTTT | CSARPGGGTEAFF
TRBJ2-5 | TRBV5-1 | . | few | TGCGCCAGCAACTTGGATCAGCCGGGAGAGACCCAGTACTTC | CASNLDQPGETQYF
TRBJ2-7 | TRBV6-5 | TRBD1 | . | TGTGCCAGCAGTTCCGCGTGGGGCGAGACAGGGGTCTACGAGCAGTACTTC | CASSSAWGETGVYEQYF
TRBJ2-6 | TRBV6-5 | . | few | TGTGCCAGCAGTTACTCGAGCGTCTCTGGGGCCAACGTCCTGACTTTC | CASSYSSVSGANVLTF
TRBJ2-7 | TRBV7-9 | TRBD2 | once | TGTGCCGGAGCCGATAGCGGGAGAACTTACGAGCAGTACTTC | CAGADSGRTYEQYF
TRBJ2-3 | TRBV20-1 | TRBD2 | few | TGCAGTGCCCCGACTAGCGGATACACAGATACGCAGTATTTT | CSAPTSGYTDTQYF
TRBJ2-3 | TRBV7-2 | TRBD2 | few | TGTGCCAGCATTGTAGCGGGAGGCCCCACAGATACGCAGTATTTT | CASIVAGGPTDTQYF
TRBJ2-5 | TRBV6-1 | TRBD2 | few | TGTGCCAGTACACTAGCGGGAGGGCCGTCGGAGACCCAGTACTTC | CASTLAGGPSETQYF
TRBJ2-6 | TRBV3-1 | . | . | TGTGCCAGCAGCCAAGAACTGACCTCTGGGGCCAACGTCCTGACTTTC | CASSQELTSGANVLTF